This TCR beta chain originates from a study of memory CD4+ T cells and cytomegalovirus serostatus. In the study overall: Healthy Belgian adult donors included about nine CMV-positive and 20 to 30 CMV-negative people.

CDR1 SGHDT and CDR2 YYEEEE come from the germline V gene. The CDR3 is 14 amino acids. Trimming took off 0 bases at V and 5 bases at J, with 9 bases between the two ends. Authors' methods: After removing out-of-frame reads, approximately 2 million distinct TCRbeta sequences remained. Profiling relied on immunoSEQ multiplex PCR, and the TCRdb table lists in-frame clones only, not all of them. The V and J calls and clone size come from that table; D and trimming were worked out from the DNA. The table shows about 31,000 clones, with roughly 80% occurring only once. Single viable CD3+CD4+CD8-CD45RO+ cells were sorted as the memory CD4+ T cells. Serostatus was set by detecting CMV pp150, pp28, p38, p52 IgG.

The sequence was obtained from an adult in good health and CMV-seronegative. Some clones in this sample may be carry-over from other donors' samples. This chain joins TRBV5-6 and TRBJ2-1; no clear D gene. Sequenced material: memory CD4+ T cells from blood. CDR3 in amino acids: CASSLVGQDNEQFF. CDR3 nucleotides: TGTGCCAGCAGCTTGGTTGGGCAAGACAATGAGCAGTTCTTC.